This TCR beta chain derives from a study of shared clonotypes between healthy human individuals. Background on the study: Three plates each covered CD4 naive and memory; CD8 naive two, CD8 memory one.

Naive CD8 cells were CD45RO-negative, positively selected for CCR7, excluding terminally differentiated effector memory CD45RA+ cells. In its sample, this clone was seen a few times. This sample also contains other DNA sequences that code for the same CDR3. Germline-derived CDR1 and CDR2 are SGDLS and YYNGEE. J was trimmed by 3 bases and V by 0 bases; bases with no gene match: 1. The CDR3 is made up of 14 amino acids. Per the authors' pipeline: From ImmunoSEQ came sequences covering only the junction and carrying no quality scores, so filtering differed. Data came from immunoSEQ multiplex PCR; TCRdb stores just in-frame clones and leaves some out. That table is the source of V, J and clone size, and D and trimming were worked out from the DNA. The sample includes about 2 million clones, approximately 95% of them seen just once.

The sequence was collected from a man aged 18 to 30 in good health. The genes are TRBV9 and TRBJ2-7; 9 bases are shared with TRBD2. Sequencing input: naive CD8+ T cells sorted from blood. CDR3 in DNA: TGTGCCAGCAGCGTAGGAGCGGGGGGCTACGAGCAGTACTTC. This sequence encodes CASSVGAGGYEQYF.